This T cell receptor beta chain is from a study of shared clonotypes between healthy human individuals. About this clone itself: Antigen: not known.

It was at deep level that the assay was run. The assay was immunoSEQ multiplex PCR, and TCRdb's table has in-frame clones only and misses some. The sample carries millions of clones, over 85% recorded once. The CDR3 covers 16 residues. The germline V gene encodes CDR1 SGHDT and CDR2 YYEEEE. Trimming took 2 bases from V and 2 from J, leaving 16 bases between them. Naive CD4+ cells were CD45RA-selected; the remaining cells were memory. General study results and limits: What naive subsets generally showed was a larger estimated richness than memory subsets showed.

V usage is TRBV5-6 and J usage is TRBJ2-5, with D tentatively TRBD2 (5 bases). Sequencing was performed on naive CD4+ T cells sorted from blood. This sample's subset: CD45RA+ positively selected. This clonotype was obtained from a man younger than 35 in good health. The CDR3 DNA is TGTGCCAGCAGCTTAGGAGCGGAGAAACCTCAAGAGACCCAGTACTTC. Amino acid sequence: CASSLGAEKPQETQYF.